This T cell receptor (beta chain) was identified in a study of CD8+ T cells in alopecia areata. cDNA prepared by RNA extraction and subsequent reverse transcription served as the template for sequencing. Sequencing used immunoSEQ multiplex PCR; TCRdb keeps in-frame clones, though not all of them. The sample carries nearly 110,000 clones, about four fifths recorded once. As to treatment: oral pan-JAK inhibitor, 5-10 mg twice daily. Trimming removed 0 bases from V and 0 bases from J; junction bases left unmatched: 1. Germline CDR1 reads LGHNA; CDR2 reads YNFKEQ. This CDR3 is built from 16 residues. The rearrangement uses TRBV4-2 and TRBJ2-7, with 11 bases lining up with TRBD2. Material: CD8+ T cells sorted from blood, obtained at week 24, from a patient treated with tofacitinib. This TCR derives from a human donor with alopecia areata. The CDR3 protein is CASSQDLAGGSYEQYF. The CDR3 region has the DNA TGTGCCAGCAGCCAAGATCTAGCGGGGGGCTCCTACGAGCAGTACTTC.